The entry that follows covers one T cell receptor beta chain sequence. Its target is not known. The sample originates from a study of cytomegalovirus exposure and HLA in healthy donors. Germline CDR1 and CDR2: SNHLY and FYNNEI. V dropped 6 bases and J dropped 6 bases, with 11 bases sitting between them. The CDR3 totals 12 residues. Overall study results and limits: The classifier was said to identify cytomegalovirus status with high specificity and sensitivity. The finding came from a later analysis; first-cohort TCR clusters tended to co-occur in the 120 or so validation repertoires.

Only in-frame clones appear in the TCRdb table, and some are missing; sequencing was by immunoSEQ multiplex PCR. The repertoire holds approximately 65,000 clones, with about 91% as singletons. The donors were in the roughly 120-subject validation cohort, distinct from the approximately 670-subject first cohort. The sequencing sample was made of PBMCs. The receptor comes from a man younger than 35 in good health and CMV-seropositive. V usage is TRBV2 and J usage is TRBJ1-2; D may be TRBD1 (6 bases). CDR3 amino acids: CASSDRRDGYTF. DNA for the CDR3: TGTGCCAGCAGCGACAGGAGAGATGGCTACACCTTC.